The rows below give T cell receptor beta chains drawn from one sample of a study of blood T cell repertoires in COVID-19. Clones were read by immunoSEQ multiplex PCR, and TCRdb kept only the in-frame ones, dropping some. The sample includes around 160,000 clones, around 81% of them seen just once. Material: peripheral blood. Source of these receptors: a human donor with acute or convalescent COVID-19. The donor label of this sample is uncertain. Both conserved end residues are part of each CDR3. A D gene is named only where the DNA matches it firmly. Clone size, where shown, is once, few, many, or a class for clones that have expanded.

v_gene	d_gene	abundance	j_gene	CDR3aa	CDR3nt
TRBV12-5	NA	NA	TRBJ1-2	CASGTGSAGGYTF	TGTGCTAGTGGCACTGGGTCCGCGGGCGGCTACACCTTC
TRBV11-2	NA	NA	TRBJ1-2	CASSEGGGYGYTF	TGTGCCAGCAGCGAAGGGGGGGGCTATGGCTACACCTTC
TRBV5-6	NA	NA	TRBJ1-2	CASSSGTKFYGYTF	TGTGCCAGCAGCTCCGGGACAAAGTTCTATGGCTACACCTTC
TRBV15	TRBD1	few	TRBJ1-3	CATSRASDRAGNTIYF	TGTGCCACCAGCAGAGCTTCGGACAGGGCTGGAAACACCATATATTTT
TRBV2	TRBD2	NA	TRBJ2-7	CAKGASGALEQYF	TGTGCCAAGGGGGCTAGCGGGGCACTCGAGCAGTACTTC
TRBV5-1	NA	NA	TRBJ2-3	CASSLEGGLSTDTQYF	TGCGCCAGCAGCTTGGAAGGGGGACTAAGCACAGATACGCAGTATTTT
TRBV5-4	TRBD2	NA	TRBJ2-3	CASSLKAGGDTQYF	TGTGCCAGCAGCTTGAAAGCGGGGGGAGATACGCAGTATTTT
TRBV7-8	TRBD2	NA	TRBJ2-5	CASSSQRGGRETQYF	TGTGCCAGCAGCTCACAGCGGGGGGGCCGAGAGACCCAGTACTTC
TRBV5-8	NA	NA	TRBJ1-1	CASSFGDRLNTEAFF	TGTGCCAGCAGCTTCGGTGACAGACTGAACACTGAAGCTTTCTTT
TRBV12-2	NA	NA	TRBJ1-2	CASRLGGRFYGYTF	TGTGCAAGTCGCTTGGGGGGGCGCTTCTATGGCTACACCTTC
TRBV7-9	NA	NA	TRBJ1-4	CASSFTGLTNEKLFF	TGTGCCAGCAGCTTTACAGGGTTAACTAATGAAAAACTGTTTTTT
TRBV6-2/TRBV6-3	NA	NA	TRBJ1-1	CASSYGRSEAFF	TGTGCCAGCAGTTACGGGAGATCTGAAGCTTTCTTT
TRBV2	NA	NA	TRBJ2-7	CARSSPSEEGPEQYF	TGTGCCAGGAGTAGTCCTTCAGAGGAGGGACCCGAGCAGTACTTC
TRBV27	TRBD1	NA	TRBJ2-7	CASSLDRVSSEQYF	TGTGCCAGCAGTTTAGACAGGGTGTCGTCCGAGCAGTACTTC
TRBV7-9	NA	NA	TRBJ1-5	CASSFDGYNQPQHF	TGTGCCAGCAGCTTTGACGGGTACAATCAGCCCCAGCATTTT
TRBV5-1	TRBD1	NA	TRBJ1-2	CASSLARDSGASYGYTF	TGCGCCAGCAGCTTGGCCAGGGACAGTGGAGCAAGCTATGGCTACACCTTC
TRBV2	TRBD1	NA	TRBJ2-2	CASSEIPRGQGELFF	TGTGCCAGCAGTGAGATCCCCAGGGGGCAAGGGGAGCTGTTTTTT
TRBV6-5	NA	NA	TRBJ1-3	CASGPGGSGNTIYF	TGTGCCAGCGGGCCCGGGGGCTCTGGAAACACCATATATTTT
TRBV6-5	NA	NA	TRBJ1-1	CASSPWQGYEAFF	TGTGCCAGCAGTCCTTGGCAGGGGTATGAAGCTTTCTTT
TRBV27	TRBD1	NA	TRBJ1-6	CATRTGGFSPLHF	TGTGCCACCCGGACAGGGGGCTTTTCACCCCTCCACTTT
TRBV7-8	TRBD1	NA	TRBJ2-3	CASSLQGAVGDTQYF	TGTGCCAGCAGCCTCCAGGGGGCGGTGGGAGATACGCAGTATTTT
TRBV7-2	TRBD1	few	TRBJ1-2	CASSLGDDRGRGYTF	TGTGCCAGCAGCTTAGGAGATGACAGGGGGCGAGGCTACACCTTC
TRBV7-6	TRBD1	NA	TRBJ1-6	CASSLVGQGAGSPLHF	TGTGCCAGCAGCTTAGTCGGACAGGGGGCTGGATCACCCCTCCACTTT
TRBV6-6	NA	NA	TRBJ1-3	CASSYGPQAGNTIYF	TGTGCCAGCAGCTACGGGCCACAGGCGGGAAACACCATATATTTT
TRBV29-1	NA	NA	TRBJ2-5	CSGSRQTQETQYF	TGCAGCGGGTCGCGGCAAACCCAAGAGACCCAGTACTTC
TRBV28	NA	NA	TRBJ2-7	CASSLSRSDHSYEQYF	TGTGCCAGCAGTTTAAGCAGGTCCGACCATTCCTACGAGCAGTACTTC
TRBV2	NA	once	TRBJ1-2	CASSEYKSGYTF	TGTGCCAGCAGTGAATATAAATCCGGCTACACCTTC
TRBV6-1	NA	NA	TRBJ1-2	CASSEARLQYYGYTF	TGTGCCAGCAGTGAAGCGAGATTACAGTACTATGGCTACACCTTC
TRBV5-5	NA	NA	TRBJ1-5	CASSLAPDSLEPQHF	TGTGCCAGCAGCTTGGCCCCGGACAGCCTGGAGCCCCAGCATTTT